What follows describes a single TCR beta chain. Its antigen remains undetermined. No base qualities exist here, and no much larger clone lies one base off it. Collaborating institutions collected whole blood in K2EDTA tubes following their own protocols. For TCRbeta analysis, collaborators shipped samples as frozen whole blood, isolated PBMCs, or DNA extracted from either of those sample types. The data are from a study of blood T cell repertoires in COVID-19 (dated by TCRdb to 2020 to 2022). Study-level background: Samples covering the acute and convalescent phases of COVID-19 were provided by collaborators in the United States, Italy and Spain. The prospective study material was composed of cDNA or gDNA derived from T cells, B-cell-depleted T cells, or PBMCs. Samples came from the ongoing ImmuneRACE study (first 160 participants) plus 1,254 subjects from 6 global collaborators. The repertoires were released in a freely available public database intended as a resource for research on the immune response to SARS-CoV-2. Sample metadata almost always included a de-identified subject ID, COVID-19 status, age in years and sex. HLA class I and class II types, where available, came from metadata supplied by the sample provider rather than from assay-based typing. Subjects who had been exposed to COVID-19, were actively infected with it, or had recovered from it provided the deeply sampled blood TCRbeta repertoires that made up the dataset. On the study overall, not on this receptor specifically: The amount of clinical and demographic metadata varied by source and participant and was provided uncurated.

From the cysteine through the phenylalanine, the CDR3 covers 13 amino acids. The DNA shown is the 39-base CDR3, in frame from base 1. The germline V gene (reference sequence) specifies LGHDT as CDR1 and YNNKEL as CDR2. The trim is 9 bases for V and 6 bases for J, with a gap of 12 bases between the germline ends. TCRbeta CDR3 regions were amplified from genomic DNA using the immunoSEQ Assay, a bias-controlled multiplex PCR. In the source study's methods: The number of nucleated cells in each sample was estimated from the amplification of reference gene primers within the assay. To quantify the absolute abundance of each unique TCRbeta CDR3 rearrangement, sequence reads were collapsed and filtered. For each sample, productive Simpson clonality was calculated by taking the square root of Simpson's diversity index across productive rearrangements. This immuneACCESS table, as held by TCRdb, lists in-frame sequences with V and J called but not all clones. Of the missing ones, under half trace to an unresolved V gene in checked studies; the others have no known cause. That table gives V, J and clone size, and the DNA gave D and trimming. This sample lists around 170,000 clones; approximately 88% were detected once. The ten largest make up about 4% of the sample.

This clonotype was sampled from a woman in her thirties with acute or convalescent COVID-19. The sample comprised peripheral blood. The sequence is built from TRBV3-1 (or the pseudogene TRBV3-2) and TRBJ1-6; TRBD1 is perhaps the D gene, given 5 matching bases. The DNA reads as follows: TGTGCCAGTACGTGGGACTTTAATTCACCCCTCCACTTT. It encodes CASTWDFNSPLHF.